The 18 T cell receptor beta chains reported below all come from one sample, sequenced in a study of T-cell reconstitution after alpha-beta-depleted transplantation in children. For TCRbeta, the library was prepared with unique molecular identifiers. From the PCR reads, TCRdb called clonotypes with MiXCR, one entry per CDR3 protein. Found here are fewer than 550,000 distinct CDR3 sequences, around 16% of them singletons; the top ten hold approximately 28%. The specimen was PBMCs, mostly from graft donor cells, collected 360 days after TCRalphabeta/CD19-depleted stem cell transplant. The receptors here all came from a boy less than two years old who had a stem cell transplant for Wiskott-Aldrich syndrome, so the T cells may come from the graft donor.

In this sample, this clonotype turned up a few times. The chain links TRBV7-6 to TRBJ2-3; D might be TRBD2 (7 bases). Trimming cost V 1 base and J 1 base, with 15 bases left between them. The CDR3 sequence is 17 residues long. Germline loops: CDR1 SGHVS, CDR2 FNYEAQ. CDR3 sequence (DNA): TGTGCCAGCAGCTTAGAGGGAGGGACATTTCGCACAGATACGCAGTATTTT. Its protein product is CASSLEGGTFRTDTQYF.

This clonotype was picked up many times. V gene TRBV7-2 combines with J gene TRBJ2-2; D unresolved. The CDR3 has 15 residues. Looked up from germline, CDR1 is SGHTA and CDR2 is FQGNSA. The V end lost 6 bases, the J end lost 7 bases, and 18 bases lay between the germline ends. CDR3 in amino acids: CASRPEISMSGELFF. DNA for the CDR3: TGTGCCAGCAGACCGGAGATTTCTATGAGCGGGGAGCTGTTTTTT.

This clonotype appeared many times. The chain couples TRBV18 to TRBJ2-5; no clear D gene. The V and J ends lost 8 bases and 2 bases respectively, with 9 bases between them. From germline, CDR1 is KGHSH and CDR2 LQKENI. The CDR3 consists of 12 residues. This CDR3 reads CASSPEQETQYF. The CDR3 nucleotides read TGTGCCAGCAGTCCGGAGCAAGAGACCCAGTACTTC. The variable domain in full, with the rest retrieved from reference TRBV18 and TRBJ2-5, is NAGVMQNPRHLVRRRGQEARLRCSPMKGHSHVYWYRQLPEEGLKFMVYLQKENIIDESGMPKERFSAEFPKEGPSILRIQQVVRGDSAAYFCASSPEQETQYFGPGTRLLVL.

This clonotype was counted only a few times. The CDR3 protein is CASSQDIPGLFSAGYGYTF. The CDR3 DNA reads as TGCGCCAGCAGCCAAGATATCCCTGGACTTTTCTCCGCGGGCTATGGCTACACCTTC. The chain combines TRBV4-3 with TRBJ1-2; D unclear. The CDR3 has 19 residues. V gave up 0 bases and J gave up 4 bases, with 24 bases separating them. Germline V CDR1 and CDR2: LGHNA, YSLEER.

The chain joins TRBV10-3 to TRBJ2-1, with 9 nucleotides matching TRBD2. V lost 7 bases to trimming and J lost 10 bases; unmatched junction nucleotides: 14. Germline lookup yields CDR1 ENHRY and CDR2 SYGVKD. The CDR3 extends over 15 amino acids. CDR3 DNA: TGTGCCATCACCCGGACTAGCGCTACACAACAAGAGCAGTTCTTC. Its translation is CAITRTSATQQEQFF.

This chain uses TRBV11-2 with TRBJ2-7; D is possibly TRBD2 (5 bases). Germline loops: CDR1 SGHAT, CDR2 FQNNGV. The CDR3 is 18 amino acids. V lost 2 bases to trimming and J lost 3 bases, with 23 bases between them. The CDR3 coding sequence is TGTGCCAGCAGCTTACCCCGGGCAGAGGGTGCCCTCTACTACGAGCAGTACTTC. This sequence encodes CASSLPRAEGALYYEQYF.

A note on this clonotype: A much larger clone lies a single base off, so this may be a read error. The chain couples TRBV12-3 or TRBV12-4 to TRBJ1-5; D is undetermined. Trimming pared 6 bases from V and 2 bases from J, leaving 8 bases between. There are 13 residues in the CDR3. The CDR3: CASSWRGNQPQHF. CDR3 DNA: TGTGCCAGCAGCTGGAGGGGCAATCAGCCCCAGCATTTT.

V is TRBV6-1 and J is TRBJ2-7, with no clear D. The CDR3 has 14 residues. Trimming shortened V by 1 base and J by 0 bases, and 7 bases separated the two germline ends. Germline V gene sequence: CDR1 MNHNS, CDR2 SASEGT. The CDR3 DNA reads TGTGCCAGCAGTGAAGAGCAGGTCTCCTACGAGCAGTACTTC. It specifies CASSEEQVSYEQYF.

In DNA form, the CDR3 reads TGTGCCAGCAGCCAAGCGCCGAGGGTGGAGGGCTACACCTTC. As protein: CASSQAPRVEGYTF. This rearrangement joins TRBV3-1 to TRBJ1-2, with D hard to call. The germline V gene has CDR1 LGHDT and CDR2 YNNKEL (reference sequence). The CDR3 covers 14 residues. V was shortened by 1 base and J by 8 bases, with 14 bases between the two germline ends.

The V and J genes are TRBV28 and TRBJ2-5, with D possibly being TRBD2 (6 bases). CDR3 size: 11 residues. The V and J ends lost 9 bases and 3 bases respectively, with 8 bases between them. Germline-derived CDR1 and CDR2 are MDHEN and SYDVKM. CDR3 in DNA: TGTGCCAGAGGCGGGGAAGAGACCCAGTACTTC. Protein: CARGGEETQYF.

This clonotype came up a few times. J is TRBJ2-3 and V is TRBV7-8; TRBD1 matches 9 bases. This CDR3 comprises 19 residues. J lost 1 base, V lost 4 bases, and 15 bases had no gene match. The germline CDR1 and CDR2 sequences are SGHVS and FQNEAQ. This chain's CDR3 is CASSSGTGRFSSGTDTQYF. The CDR3 region has the DNA TGTGCCAGCAGCTCTGGGACAGGGAGATTTTCTTCGGGCACAGATACGCAGTATTTT.

The chain has TRBV9 and TRBJ1-4; no clear D gene. CDR1 and CDR2 (germline): SGDLS, YYNGEE. V dropped 5 bases and J dropped 4 bases, with 6 bases sitting between them. CDR3 length equals 12 residues. The CDR3 loop is CASRTSNEKLFF. The CDR3 DNA follows: TGTGCCAGCAGGACAAGTAATGAAAAACTGTTTTTT.

V usage is TRBV24-1 and J usage is TRBJ2-2, with 8 bases aligning to TRBD1. There are 14 residues in the CDR3. CDR1 KGHDR and CDR2 SFDVKD come from the germline V gene. Trimming took 9 bases from V and 2 from J; bases not matched to a gene: 4. CDR3 nucleotide sequence: TGTGCCACCGGCCAGGGGGCTAACACCGGGGAGCTGTTTTTT. Protein: CATGQGANTGELFF.

This clonotype was detected ten times or more. The chain carries TRBV5-1 and TRBJ1-4, with D unclear. The CDR3 runs 14 residues. Trimming pared 0 bases from V and 10 bases from J, leaving 13 bases between. Germline CDR1 SGHRS, CDR2 YFSETQ. The CDR3 here is CASSLELQYGKLFF. CDR3 DNA: TGCGCCAGCAGCTTGGAACTACAGTACGGAAAACTGTTTTTT. The full variable domain, its missing parts supplied by reference TRBV5-1 and TRBJ1-4, is KAGVTQTPRYLIKTRGQQVTLSCSPISGHRSVSWYQQTPGQGLQFLFEYFSETQRNKGNFPGRFSGRQFSNSRSEMNVSTLELGDSALYLCASSLELQYGKLFFGSGTQLSVL.

The chain links TRBV7-2 to TRBJ1-4; TRBD1 aligns across 8 bases. The CDR3 is 15 residues long. The germline V gene encodes CDR1 SGHTA and CDR2 FQGNSA. With 6 bases clipped from V and 10 bases from J, the junction kept 13 bases outside the gene matches. CDR3: CASSYGGTGGRKLFF. CDR3 sequence (DNA): TGTGCCAGCAGTTATGGTGGGACAGGAGGACGAAAACTGTTTTTT.

This clonotype was counted between two and nine times. V usage is TRBV3-1 and J usage is TRBJ2-1; 11 nucleotides agree with TRBD2. The germline CDR1 and CDR2 sequences are LGHDT and YNNKEL (reference sequence). The CDR3 length is 17 residues. V lost 0 bases to trimming and J lost 9 bases; unmatched junction nucleotides: 10. CDR3 region: CASSQEGLADRSVEQFF. The CDR3 bases are TGTGCCAGCAGCCAAGAGGGACTAGCGGACCGAAGTGTTGAGCAGTTCTTC.

This clonotype turned up a few times. The chain uses TRBV12-3 or TRBV12-4 and TRBJ2-7; 7 positions match TRBD1. There are 12 residues in the CDR3. After removal of 8 bases from V and 3 bases from J, the junction contained 4 bases not matched to a gene. The CDR3 protein is CASRDSNYEQYF. CDR3 DNA: TGTGCCAGCCGGGACAGCAACTACGAGCAGTACTTC.

This clonotype was counted only a few times. This chain joins TRBV9 and TRBJ2-7; the D gene is possibly TRBD2 (5 bases). The CDR3 has 14 residues. V was shortened by 4 bases and J by 3 bases, with 14 bases between the two germline ends. Germline loops: CDR1 SGDLS, CDR2 YYNGEE. The CDR3 bases are TGTGCCAGCAGCCCCCAGGTGGGAGACTACGAGCAGTACTTC. This translates into CASSPQVGDYEQYF.